The rows below give T cell receptor beta chains drawn from one sample of a study of T cell responses to AZD1222 COVID-19 vaccine. The table came from immunoSEQ multiplex PCR; TCRdb's copy has only in-frame clones and leaves some out. The sample shows approximately 150,000 clones, around 89% of them seen only once. The sample here was peripheral blood, taken on day 0 of AZD1222 vaccination. All receptors derive from an adult in good health. The CDR3 runs from the conserved cysteine through the conserved F or W. D genes are given only for firm matches. Size is omitted from some rows. Given values are once, few, many or a class for expanded clones.

CDR3 length: 16; V gene: TRBV11-2; clone size: -; J gene: TRBJ2-1; D gene: TRBD2; CDR3 protein: CASSFIPASGRGEQFF; CDR3 DNA: TGTGCCAGCAGCTTCATCCCGGCTAGCGGGAGGGGCGAGCAGTTCTTC
CDR3 length: 13; V gene: TRBV5-5; clone size: -; J gene: TRBJ1-2; D gene: -; CDR3 protein: CASSLFQGHGYTF; CDR3 DNA: TGTGCCAGCAGCTTGTTCCAGGGCCATGGCTACACCTTC
CDR3 length: 14; V gene: TRBV18; clone size: -; J gene: TRBJ2-1; D gene: -; CDR3 protein: CASSPTRTYNEQFF; CDR3 DNA: TGTGCCAGCTCACCGACTCGTACCTACAATGAGCAGTTCTTC
CDR3 length: 16; V gene: TRBV7-9; clone size: -; J gene: TRBJ2-7; D gene: TRBD1; CDR3 protein: CASSRRGTAPGDEQYF; CDR3 DNA: TGTGCCAGCAGCCGGCGTGGGACAGCCCCTGGGGACGAGCAGTACTTC
CDR3 length: 13; V gene: TRBV12-3/TRBV12-4; clone size: -; J gene: TRBJ1-5; D gene: -; CDR3 protein: CASRWGGNQPQHF; CDR3 DNA: TGTGCCAGCAGGTGGGGCGGCAATCAGCCCCAGCATTTT
CDR3 length: 12; V gene: TRBV10-2; clone size: -; J gene: TRBJ2-1; D gene: -; CDR3 protein: CASSEGQGEQFF; CDR3 DNA: TGCGCCAGCAGTGAGGGTCAGGGGGAGCAGTTCTTC
CDR3 length: 15; V gene: TRBV4-2; clone size: -; J gene: TRBJ2-3; D gene: TRBD2; CDR3 protein: CASSQDRGGTDTQYF; CDR3 DNA: TGTGCCAGCAGCCAAGACCGGGGAGGGACAGATACGCAGTATTTT
CDR3 length: 14; V gene: TRBV4-1; clone size: -; J gene: TRBJ2-5; D gene: -; CDR3 protein: CASSEPGHQETQYF; CDR3 DNA: TGCGCCAGCAGCGAACCGGGACACCAAGAGACCCAGTACTTC
CDR3 length: 15; V gene: TRBV4-1; clone size: -; J gene: TRBJ1-1; D gene: TRBD1; CDR3 protein: CASSQRQGGNTEAFF; CDR3 DNA: TGCGCCAGCAGCCAAAGACAGGGGGGGAACACTGAAGCTTTCTTT
CDR3 length: 15; V gene: TRBV19; clone size: -; J gene: TRBJ1-6; D gene: TRBD1; CDR3 protein: CASSALRGRNSPLHF; CDR3 DNA: TGTGCCAGTAGTGCCCTGAGGGGGCGTAATTCACCCCTCCACTTT
CDR3 length: 16; V gene: TRBV18; clone size: -; J gene: TRBJ2-2; D gene: -; CDR3 protein: CASSPLAPKSGGELFF; CDR3 DNA: TGTGCCAGCTCACCACTAGCGCCCAAAAGTGGCGGGGAGCTGTTTTTT
CDR3 length: 16; V gene: TRBV11-3; clone size: -; J gene: TRBJ2-2; D gene: TRBD1; CDR3 protein: CASSVPTGGRTGELFF; CDR3 DNA: TGTGCCAGCAGCGTACCAACAGGGGGTCGGACCGGGGAGCTGTTTTTT
CDR3 length: 17; V gene: TRBV18; clone size: -; J gene: TRBJ1-1; D gene: -; CDR3 protein: CASSLNLGDPVGTEAFF; CDR3 DNA: TGTGCCAGCTCACTCAATCTGGGGGACCCGGTCGGGACTGAAGCTTTCTTT
CDR3 length: 14; V gene: TRBV5-1; clone size: -; J gene: TRBJ1-1; D gene: TRBD1; CDR3 protein: CASSMDRANTEAFF; CDR3 DNA: TGCGCCAGCAGCATGGACAGGGCCAACACTGAAGCTTTCTTT
CDR3 length: 15; V gene: TRBV28; clone size: -; J gene: TRBJ1-3; D gene: TRBD1; CDR3 protein: CASIPDRVDGNTIYF; CDR3 DNA: TGTGCCAGCATCCCGGACAGGGTGGACGGAAACACCATATATTTT
CDR3 length: 19; V gene: TRBV4-1; clone size: -; J gene: TRBJ2-3; D gene: -; CDR3 protein: CASSHGRFGLRPSTDTQYF; CDR3 DNA: TGCGCCAGCAGCCATGGTCGATTTGGACTACGTCCTAGCACAGATACGCAGTATTTT
CDR3 length: 13; V gene: TRBV7-9; clone size: -; J gene: TRBJ1-2; D gene: -; CDR3 protein: CASSPTGNHGYTF; CDR3 DNA: TGTGCCAGCAGCCCCACAGGGAACCATGGCTACACCTTC
CDR3 length: 13; V gene: TRBV5-1; clone size: -; J gene: TRBJ2-1; D gene: TRBD1; CDR3 protein: CASSSGQGSEQFF; CDR3 DNA: TGCGCCAGCAGCTCTGGACAGGGTAGTGAGCAGTTCTTC
CDR3 length: 14; V gene: TRBV27; clone size: -; J gene: TRBJ2-2; D gene: -; CDR3 protein: CATSPGLNTGELFF; CDR3 DNA: TGTGCCACCTCCCCTGGCTTGAACACCGGGGAGCTGTTTTTT
CDR3 length: 11; V gene: TRBV28; clone size: -; J gene: TRBJ1-6; D gene: -; CDR3 protein: CASRRAGSLHF; CDR3 DNA: TGTGCCAGCAGGAGGGCGGGGTCCCTCCACTTT
CDR3 length: 15; V gene: TRBV6-2/TRBV6-3; clone size: -; J gene: TRBJ2-2; D gene: -; CDR3 protein: CASSDGTRSGGELFF; CDR3 DNA: TGTGCCAGCAGTGACGGGACTCGTTCGGGTGGGGAGCTGTTTTTT
CDR3 length: 14; V gene: TRBV7-9; clone size: -; J gene: TRBJ2-5; D gene: -; CDR3 protein: CASSLPGAGKTQYF; CDR3 DNA: TGTGCCAGCAGCTTACCAGGGGCAGGGAAGACCCAGTACTTC
CDR3 length: 15; V gene: TRBV28; clone size: -; J gene: TRBJ2-3; D gene: -; CDR3 protein: CASSFLSRAADTQYF; CDR3 DNA: TGTGCCAGCAGTTTCCTCTCCAGGGCGGCCGATACGCAGTATTTT
CDR3 length: 17; V gene: TRBV9; clone size: once; J gene: TRBJ2-3; D gene: TRBD2; CDR3 protein: CASSPRDSGRKTWTQYF; CDR3 DNA: TGTGCCAGCAGCCCCCGCGATAGCGGGAGGAAGACGTGGACGCAGTATTTT
CDR3 length: 14; V gene: TRBV3-1/TRBV3-2; clone size: -; J gene: TRBJ1-4; D gene: -; CDR3 protein: CASSQSWDGRKLFF; CDR3 DNA: TGTGCCAGCAGCCAGTCCTGGGACGGACGAAAACTGTTTTTT
CDR3 length: 16; V gene: TRBV4-3; clone size: -; J gene: TRBJ2-1; D gene: -; CDR3 protein: CASSQEVRGDYNEQFF; CDR3 DNA: TGCGCCAGCAGCCAAGAGGTGAGGGGTGATTACAATGAGCAGTTCTTC
CDR3 length: 13; V gene: TRBV24-1; clone size: -; J gene: TRBJ1-6; D gene: -; CDR3 protein: CATSGAGNSPLHF; CDR3 DNA: TGTGCCACCAGTGGGGCAGGGAATTCACCCCTCCACTTT
CDR3 length: 11; V gene: TRBV3-1/TRBV3-2; clone size: -; J gene: TRBJ2-1; D gene: -; CDR3 protein: CASSLYNEQFF; CDR3 DNA: TGTGCCAGCAGCTTGTACAATGAGCAGTTCTTC
CDR3 length: 16; V gene: TRBV19; clone size: -; J gene: TRBJ2-1; D gene: TRBD2; CDR3 protein: CASSIGASGSIDEQFF; CDR3 DNA: TGTGCCAGTAGTATAGGGGCTAGCGGGAGTATCGATGAGCAGTTCTTC
CDR3 length: 16; V gene: TRBV15; clone size: -; J gene: TRBJ2-1; D gene: TRBD2; CDR3 protein: CATSREATSRYNEQFF; CDR3 DNA: TGTGCCACCAGCAGAGAGGCGACTAGCAGATACAATGAGCAGTTCTTC
CDR3 length: 15; V gene: TRBV2; clone size: -; J gene: TRBJ2-7; D gene: TRBD2; CDR3 protein: CASSEAGGEYYEQYF; CDR3 DNA: TGTGCCAGCAGTGAAGCGGGGGGGGAATACTACGAGCAGTACTTC
CDR3 length: 16; V gene: TRBV11-3; clone size: -; J gene: TRBJ2-3; D gene: TRBD2; CDR3 protein: CASSARLAGVTDTQYF; CDR3 DNA: TGTGCCAGCAGCGCCCGACTAGCGGGAGTGACAGATACGCAGTATTTT
CDR3 length: 14; V gene: TRBV28; clone size: once; J gene: TRBJ2-3; D gene: TRBD1; CDR3 protein: CASMTGGSTDTQYF; CDR3 DNA: TGTGCCAGCATGACAGGGGGGTCCACAGATACGCAGTATTTT
CDR3 length: 17; V gene: TRBV18; clone size: -; J gene: TRBJ2-1; D gene: TRBD2; CDR3 protein: CASSPLGLAGGPSEQFF; CDR3 DNA: TGTGCCAGCTCACCATTGGGACTAGCGGGAGGGCCTAGTGAGCAGTTCTTC
CDR3 length: 15; V gene: TRBV7-2; clone size: -; J gene: TRBJ1-2; D gene: TRBD1; CDR3 protein: CASSLGTGSGGGYTF; CDR3 DNA: TGTGCCAGCAGCTTAGGGACAGGGAGCGGTGGTGGCTACACCTTC
CDR3 length: 12; V gene: TRBV12-3/TRBV12-4; clone size: -; J gene: TRBJ2-7; D gene: -; CDR3 protein: CASSPSAVTAYF; CDR3 DNA: TGTGCCAGCAGTCCCTCCGCCGTTACCGCGTACTTC
CDR3 length: 12; V gene: TRBV28; clone size: -; J gene: TRBJ2-2; D gene: -; CDR3 protein: CASTLRTGELFF; CDR3 DNA: TGTGCCAGCACCCTCCGCACCGGGGAGCTGTTTTTT
CDR3 length: 13; V gene: TRBV7-2; clone size: -; J gene: TRBJ2-3; D gene: -; CDR3 protein: CASSFLGAGTQYF; CDR3 DNA: TGTGCCAGCAGCTTCTTAGGGGCAGGGACGCAGTATTTT
CDR3 length: 16; V gene: TRBV5-4; clone size: once; J gene: TRBJ2-4; D gene: TRBD2; CDR3 protein: CASQPSGIFPKNIQYF; CDR3 DNA: TGTGCCAGTCAGCCTAGCGGGATTTTCCCAAAAAACATTCAGTACTTC
CDR3 length: 14; V gene: TRBV6-5; clone size: -; J gene: TRBJ1-2; D gene: TRBD1; CDR3 protein: CASSVDRSIYGYTF; CDR3 DNA: TGTGCCAGCAGCGTGGACAGGTCAATCTATGGCTACACCTTC
CDR3 length: 15; V gene: TRBV28; clone size: -; J gene: TRBJ2-5; D gene: TRBD2; CDR3 protein: CASSLGGDGSETQYF; CDR3 DNA: TGTGCCAGCAGTTTAGGGGGGGACGGGTCAGAGACCCAGTACTTC
CDR3 length: 16; V gene: TRBV11-1; clone size: once; J gene: TRBJ2-3; D gene: TRBD2; CDR3 protein: CASSHTGLGTPDTQYF; CDR3 DNA: TGTGCCAGCAGCCACACCGGACTAGGAACACCCGATACGCAGTATTTT
CDR3 length: 15; V gene: TRBV28; clone size: -; J gene: TRBJ2-7; D gene: TRBD2; CDR3 protein: CASSLPAGAPYEQYF; CDR3 DNA: TGTGCCAGCAGCCTCCCAGCGGGGGCCCCCTACGAGCAGTACTTC
CDR3 length: 15; V gene: TRBV18; clone size: once; J gene: TRBJ2-6; D gene: -; CDR3 protein: CASSNGAAGANVLTF; CDR3 DNA: TGTGCCAGCTCAAACGGGGCGGCAGGGGCCAACGTCCTGACTTTC
CDR3 length: 15; V gene: TRBV5-1; clone size: -; J gene: TRBJ2-5; D gene: TRBD1; CDR3 protein: CASSLQGRPSETQYF; CDR3 DNA: TGCGCCAGCAGCTTACAGGGGAGACCTTCGGAGACCCAGTACTTC
CDR3 length: 12; V gene: TRBV6-5; clone size: -; J gene: TRBJ2-7; D gene: TRBD1; CDR3 protein: CASRTGTGEQYF; CDR3 DNA: TGTGCCAGCAGAACCGGGACAGGCGAGCAGTACTTC
CDR3 length: 14; V gene: TRBV4-3; clone size: once; J gene: TRBJ2-2; D gene: -; CDR3 protein: CASSQDSGIGELFF; CDR3 DNA: TGCGCCAGCAGCCAAGATTCAGGGATCGGGGAGCTGTTTTTT
CDR3 length: 14; V gene: TRBV7-2; clone size: -; J gene: TRBJ1-2; D gene: -; CDR3 protein: CASSFDSSNYGYTF; CDR3 DNA: TGTGCCAGCAGCTTTGACAGTTCTAACTATGGCTACACCTTC
CDR3 length: 13; V gene: TRBV12-3/TRBV12-4; clone size: -; J gene: TRBJ1-5; D gene: -; CDR3 protein: CASSLGEGQPQHF; CDR3 DNA: TGTGCCAGCAGTTTAGGGGAAGGGCAGCCCCAGCATTTT
CDR3 length: 15; V gene: TRBV18; clone size: -; J gene: TRBJ1-5; D gene: TRBD1; CDR3 protein: CASSPGTGILQPQHF; CDR3 DNA: TGTGCCAGCTCACCCGGGACAGGGATCTTGCAGCCCCAGCATTTT
CDR3 length: 15; V gene: TRBV27; clone size: -; J gene: TRBJ2-3; D gene: TRBD1; CDR3 protein: CASSYRGLGTDTQYF; CDR3 DNA: TGTGCCAGCAGTTACAGGGGGCTCGGCACAGATACGCAGTATTTT
CDR3 length: 15; V gene: TRBV28; clone size: -; J gene: TRBJ2-2; D gene: TRBD2; CDR3 protein: CASLDSGSGAGELFF; CDR3 DNA: TGTGCCAGTCTCGATAGCGGGAGTGGGGCCGGGGAGCTGTTTTTT